A selection of T cell receptor beta chains follows, all from one sample in a study of CD4+ T cells in melanoma. Sequencing used immunoSEQ multiplex PCR; TCRdb keeps in-frame clones, though not all of them. The table records 17,000 or so clones, 83% of them present only once. Sequencing was carried out using cells from a culture (not recorded whether cultured in vitro). The receptors here all came from a human donor with melanoma. The CDR3 runs from the conserved cysteine through the conserved F or W. D genes are given only for firm matches. The listing skips clone size in some rows; elsewhere it reads once, few, many or a size class.

V gene: TRBV7-2
clone size: NA
D gene: TRBD2
J gene: TRBJ2-1
CDR3 protein: CASSFGGGNNEQFF
CDR3 DNA: TGTGCCAGCAGCTTCGGCGGGGGGAACAATGAGCAGTTCTTC

V gene: TRBV6-6
clone size: NA
D gene: NA
J gene: TRBJ2-1
CDR3 protein: CASSYSTGEKQFF
CDR3 DNA: TGTGCCAGCAGTTACTCGACAGGCGAAAAGCAGTTCTTC

V gene: TRBV5-4
clone size: NA
D gene: NA
J gene: TRBJ1-6
CDR3 protein: CASSLEGGRSPLHF
CDR3 DNA: TGTGCCAGCAGCTTGGAAGGGGGGCGTTCACCCCTCCACTTT

V gene: TRBV5-1
clone size: once
D gene: TRBD2
J gene: TRBJ2-3
CDR3 protein: CASSSGLAGGLTDTQYF
CDR3 DNA: TGCGCCAGCAGCTCGGGACTAGCGGGGGGGCTGACAGATACGCAGTATTTT

V gene: TRBV6-5
clone size: NA
D gene: NA
J gene: TRBJ2-1
CDR3 protein: CASSYRSGHGEQFF
CDR3 DNA: TGTGCCAGCAGTTACCGTAGCGGCCACGGTGAGCAGTTCTTC

V gene: TRBV7-3
clone size: NA
D gene: NA
J gene: TRBJ2-1
CDR3 protein: CASRLESSSYNEQFF
CDR3 DNA: TGTGCCAGCAGATTAGAAAGTAGCTCCTACAATGAGCAGTTCTTC

V gene: TRBV11-2
clone size: NA
D gene: NA
J gene: TRBJ2-7
CDR3 protein: CASSLDLSRWEQYF
CDR3 DNA: TGTGCCAGCAGCTTAGATCTGTCACGTTGGGAGCAGTACTTC

V gene: TRBV18
clone size: NA
D gene: NA
J gene: TRBJ1-2
CDR3 protein: CASAPPGNSYGYTF
CDR3 DNA: TGTGCCAGCGCCCCCCCCGGGAACTCCTATGGCTACACCTTC

V gene: TRBV5-8
clone size: NA
D gene: NA
J gene: TRBJ1-3
CDR3 protein: CASSLAFVGGSGNTIYF
CDR3 DNA: TGTGCCAGCAGCTTGGCCTTTGTAGGGGGCTCTGGAAACACCATATATTTT

V gene: TRBV10-3
clone size: NA
D gene: TRBD2
J gene: TRBJ2-3
CDR3 protein: CAIMGGGFLTDTQYF
CDR3 DNA: TGTGCCATCATGGGGGGGGGTTTTCTCACAGATACGCAGTATTTT

V gene: TRBV6-5
clone size: NA
D gene: TRBD1
J gene: TRBJ1-3
CDR3 protein: CASTYFDRGTGNTIYF
CDR3 DNA: TGTGCCAGCACTTACTTCGACAGGGGAACTGGAAACACCATATATTTT

V gene: TRBV4-2
clone size: once
D gene: TRBD2
J gene: TRBJ2-5
CDR3 protein: CASSSQWTSEGTQYF
CDR3 DNA: TGTGCCAGCAGCTCACAATGGACTAGCGAAGGGACCCAGTACTTC

V gene: TRBV6-5
clone size: NA
D gene: NA
J gene: TRBJ2-7
CDR3 protein: CASSYKAGASQYF
CDR3 DNA: TGTGCCAGCAGTTACAAGGCGGGGGCGAGCCAGTACTTC

V gene: TRBV6-1
clone size: NA
D gene: NA
J gene: TRBJ2-7
CDR3 protein: CASGRGPGGQYF
CDR3 DNA: TGTGCCAGCGGCCGAGGCCCAGGCGGGCAGTACTTC

V gene: TRBV5-1
clone size: medium-sized
D gene: TRBD1
J gene: TRBJ1-1
CDR3 protein: CASSTGQGSNTEAFF
CDR3 DNA: TGCGCCAGCAGCACAGGACAGGGTTCCAACACTGAAGCTTTCTTT

V gene: TRBV5-4
clone size: NA
D gene: TRBD1
J gene: TRBJ1-2
CDR3 protein: CASSSYLGQGALGGYTF
CDR3 DNA: TGTGCCAGCAGCTCATACCTTGGACAGGGGGCGTTGGGTGGCTACACCTTC

V gene: TRBV29-1
clone size: NA
D gene: TRBD1
J gene: TRBJ2-7
CDR3 protein: CSVRSGTGATYEQYF
CDR3 DNA: TGCAGCGTGAGGTCAGGGACAGGGGCGACCTACGAGCAGTACTTC

V gene: TRBV7-3
clone size: NA
D gene: NA
J gene: TRBJ1-1
CDR3 protein: CASSLRQARSGTEAFF
CDR3 DNA: TGTGCCAGCAGCTTAAGGCAGGCCCGAAGCGGGACTGAAGCTTTCTTT

V gene: TRBV2
clone size: NA
D gene: NA
J gene: TRBJ1-5
CDR3 protein: CASRAGGGTQPQHF
CDR3 DNA: TGTGCCAGCCGCGCGGGGGGGGGAACTCAGCCCCAGCATTTT

V gene: TRBV11-3
clone size: few
D gene: TRBD2
J gene: TRBJ2-5
CDR3 protein: CASSLRAGSETQYF
CDR3 DNA: TGTGCCAGCAGCTTAAGAGCGGGGAGTGAGACCCAGTACTTC

V gene: TRBV6-1
clone size: NA
D gene: TRBD1
J gene: TRBJ2-1
CDR3 protein: CASSAPGQGIWEQFF
CDR3 DNA: TGTGCCAGCAGTGCCCCGGGACAGGGTATATGGGAGCAGTTCTTC

V gene: TRBV5-4
clone size: NA
D gene: NA
J gene: TRBJ2-3
CDR3 protein: CASGGPQEDTQYF
CDR3 DNA: TGTGCCAGCGGAGGCCCCCAGGAGGATACGCAGTATTTT

V gene: TRBV7-2
clone size: NA
D gene: TRBD1
J gene: TRBJ2-7
CDR3 protein: CASSSRQGAKGQYF
CDR3 DNA: TGTGCCAGCAGCTCCAGACAGGGGGCCAAAGGGCAGTACTTC

V gene: TRBV14
clone size: NA
D gene: TRBD2
J gene: TRBJ2-3
CDR3 protein: CASSQAYSSGGDPTDTQYF
CDR3 DNA: TGTGCCAGCAGCCAAGCCTATTCTAGCGGGGGGGACCCAACAGATACGCAGTATTTT

V gene: TRBV5-1
clone size: NA
D gene: TRBD1
J gene: TRBJ1-6
CDR3 protein: CASTPQGEPNSPLHF
CDR3 DNA: TGCGCCAGCACCCCACAGGGGGAGCCTAATTCACCCCTCCACTTT